These T cell receptor beta chains were read from a single sample in a study of T cell repertoires in cytomegalovirus infection. A single record per CDR3 protein comes from TCRdb applying MiXCR to the reads. Here the sample spans hundreds of thousands of distinct CDR3 sequences, 8% to 10% being singletons. Specimen: PBMCs. The receptors originated from a human donor in good health (CMV status not recorded). Some clones in this sample may be carry-over from other donors' samples. The CDR3 runs from the conserved cysteine through the conserved F or W. A D gene is named only where the DNA matches it firmly. Part of the rows lack a size; the others show once, few, many or a class for expanded clones.

j_call clone_size d_call v_call cdr3_aa cdr3_nt
TRBJ2-1 many NA TRBV7-2 CASSLAIFNEQFF TGTGCCAGCAGCTTAGCTATCTTCAATGAGCAGTTCTTC
TRBJ1-2 many NA TRBV7-2 CASSFVREAGGYTF TGTGCCAGCAGCTTTGTCCGGGAAGCAGGAGGCTACACCTTC
TRBJ2-1 many TRBD2 TRBV6-4 CASSRLAGGDEQFF TGTGCCAGCAGCCGTCTAGCGGGGGGGGATGAGCAGTTCTTC
TRBJ2-6 few NA TRBV19 CASKGLGTGANVLTF TGTGCCAGTAAGGGCCTGGGAACCGGGGCCAACGTCCTGACTTTC
TRBJ2-1 NA NA TRBV29-1 CSVESVSYNEQFF TGCAGCGTTGAATCGGTTTCCTACAATGAGCAGTTCTTC
TRBJ1-2 many NA TRBV11-2 CASSLGGRGYTF TGTGCCAGCAGCTTAGGGGGACGTGGCTACACCTTC
TRBJ2-2 many NA TRBV12-3/TRBV12-4 CASSDNSGAWGPGELFF TGTGCCAGCAGTGATAACTCGGGCGCGTGGGGGCCCGGGGAGCTGTTTTTT
TRBJ1-2 many NA TRBV3-1 CASLGLYGYTF TGTGCCAGCTTGGGGCTCTATGGCTACACCTTC
TRBJ2-5 many TRBD2 TRBV10-3 CAISGTSGWEETQYF TGTGCCATCAGTGGGACTAGCGGGTGGGAAGAGACCCAGTACTTC
TRBJ2-7 many TRBD1 TRBV27 CASSRGTGITYEQYF TGTGCCAGCAGCCGAGGGACAGGGATCACCTACGAGCAGTACTTC
TRBJ2-7 few TRBD1 TRBV15 CATSSRDRSSYEQYF TGTGCCACCAGCAGCCGGGACAGGAGCTCCTACGAGCAGTACTTC
TRBJ1-4 NA NA TRBV6-6 CASSYSRVREKLFF TGTGCCAGCAGTTACAGCAGGGTCCGTGAAAAACTGTTTTTT
TRBJ1-1 many NA TRBV6-2/TRBV6-3 CASSFAPLLVMNTEAFF TGTGCCAGCAGTTTTGCCCCCCTTTTGGTAATGAACACTGAAGCTTTCTTT
TRBJ2-4 NA NA TRBV3-1 CASSQEGRKNIQYF TGTGCCAGCAGCCAAGAGGGTAGAAAAAACATTCAGTACTTC
TRBJ1-1 NA NA TRBV10-3 CAINQGPNTEAFF TGTGCCATCAACCAGGGGCCGAACACTGAAGCTTTCTTT
TRBJ1-5 many NA TRBV2 CASMGPNSGNQPQHF TGTGCCAGCATGGGACCGAATTCGGGCAATCAGCCCCAGCATTTT
TRBJ2-2 many NA TRBV12-3/TRBV12-4 CASIWRGSNTGELFF TGTGCCAGCATTTGGAGAGGATCGAACACCGGGGAGCTGTTTTTT
TRBJ2-2 many TRBD1 TRBV7-2 CASSLGRTGNTGELFF TGTGCCAGCAGCTTAGGGAGGACAGGGAACACCGGGGAGCTGTTTTTT
TRBJ2-1 many NA TRBV14 CASSQRAGGGNEQFF TGTGCCAGCAGCCAAAGGGCAGGGGGGGGCAATGAGCAGTTCTTC
TRBJ1-1 many TRBD1 TRBV5-6 CASSRKMTGAVEAFF TGTGCCAGCAGCCGGAAGATGACAGGGGCGGTTGAAGCTTTCTTT
TRBJ1-1 many NA TRBV6-6 CASAPGGNTEAFF TGTGCCAGCGCCCCGGGGGGGAACACTGAAGCTTTCTTT
TRBJ2-1 NA TRBD2 TRBV20-1 CSARDPSVRGTAYNEQFF TGCAGTGCTAGAGATCCAAGTGTGCGGGGGACCGCCTACAATGAGCAGTTCTTC
TRBJ1-1 many NA TRBV2 CASMPGLGNTEAFF TGTGCCAGCATGCCGGGACTGGGGAACACTGAAGCTTTCTTT
TRBJ2-1 many NA TRBV20-1 CSALLGNLYVNEQFF TGCAGTGCCCTTTTAGGAAACCTCTACGTCAATGAGCAGTTCTTC
TRBJ1-1 many TRBD1 TRBV5-1 CASSLRDSSEAFF TGCGCCAGCAGCCTCCGGGACAGCAGTGAAGCTTTCTTT
TRBJ2-1 many TRBD1 TRBV6-5 CASSYSDRSYNEQFF TGTGCCAGCAGTTACTCGGACAGGTCCTACAATGAGCAGTTCTTC
TRBJ1-1 many TRBD1 TRBV7-6 CASSYLGQGIMNTEAFF TGTGCCAGCAGCTATTTAGGACAGGGCATTATGAACACTGAAGCTTTCTTT
TRBJ1-1 NA NA TRBV20-1 CSARAALLKNTEAFF TGCAGTGCTAGAGCGGCCCTTCTTAAGAACACCGAAGCTTTCTTT
TRBJ2-1 NA NA TRBV5-1 CASSPEINEQFF TGCGCCAGCAGTCCAGAGATCAATGAGCAGTTCTTC
TRBJ1-1 few TRBD1 TRBV20-1 CSARGGQTNTEAFF TGCAGTGCTAGAGGGGGACAGACGAACACTGAAGCTTTCTTT
TRBJ2-4 many NA TRBV2 CASLPGRRDKNIQYF TGTGCCAGCCTCCCGGGGCGGAGGGACAAAAACATTCAGTACTTC
TRBJ1-1 NA NA TRBV29-1 CSVERRQNTEAFF TGCAGCGTTGAAAGGCGGCAGAACACTGAAGCTTTCTTT
TRBJ2-2 many NA TRBV29-1 CSVRTSGTGELFF TGCAGCGTTCGGACGTCGGGGACCGGGGAGCTGTTTTTT
TRBJ2-2 many TRBD2 TRBV6-5 CASGLAGGLNTGELFF TGTGCCAGCGGGTTAGCGGGGGGCCTAAACACCGGGGAGCTGTTTTTT
TRBJ1-5 many TRBD1 TRBV28 CASSLFRGHGQPQHF TGTGCCAGCAGTTTATTCAGGGGGCACGGTCAGCCCCAGCATTTT
TRBJ2-1 many NA TRBV7-2 CASSRDFESSYNEQFF TGTGCCAGCAGCCGGGACTTTGAGAGCTCCTACAATGAGCAGTTCTTC
TRBJ1-2 NA NA TRBV11-2 CASSLGAGSYGYTF TGTGCCAGCAGCTTAGGGGCAGGGAGCTATGGCTACACCTTC
TRBJ2-3 many TRBD2 TRBV6-5 CASSLISGGTDTQYF TGTGCCAGCAGCTTGATCTCCGGGGGGACAGATACGCAGTATTTT
TRBJ1-2 NA TRBD1 TRBV29-1 CSVEAPDREGYTF TGCAGCGTTGAAGCCCCGGACAGGGAAGGCTACACCTTC
TRBJ2-4 many NA TRBV28 CASSPRQGTKNIQYF TGTGCCAGCAGTCCCCGGCAGGGGACCAAAAACATTCAGTACTTC
TRBJ2-4 NA NA TRBV6-2/TRBV6-3 CASTAGQLALQYF TGTGCCAGCACGGCCGGACAGTTGGCTCTTCAGTACTTC
TRBJ1-1 many NA TRBV6-5 CASSPSHRVGSTEAFF TGTGCCAGCAGTCCAAGTCACAGGGTAGGAAGCACTGAAGCTTTCTTT
TRBJ2-5 many NA TRBV7-9 CASSWDIHQETQYF TGTGCCAGCAGCTGGGACATCCACCAAGAGACCCAGTACTTC
TRBJ2-1 many TRBD2 TRBV7-2 CASSKTSGGTYNEQFF TGTGCCAGCAGCAAGACTAGCGGGGGAACCTACAATGAGCAGTTCTTC
TRBJ1-1 many NA TRBV9 CASGEGGITEAFF TGTGCCAGCGGAGAGGGTGGGATCACTGAAGCTTTCTTT
TRBJ2-3 many TRBD1 TRBV12-3/TRBV12-4 CASSPGTGSTDTQYF TGTGCCAGCAGCCCCGGGACAGGGAGCACAGATACGCAGTATTTT
TRBJ2-3 many NA TRBV7-7 CASSLVLGGTDTQYF TGTGCTAGCAGCTTAGTTCTGGGAGGCACAGATACGCAGTATTTT
TRBJ1-6 many TRBD1 TRBV28 CASIPQGVSPLHF TGTGCCAGCATCCCACAGGGGGTCTCACCCCTCCACTTT
TRBJ1-2 many TRBD1 TRBV6-5 CASSYRQGRIYGYTF TGTGCCAGCAGTTACCGACAGGGAAGGATCTATGGCTACACCTTC
TRBJ2-5 many NA TRBV7-8 CASSPRRSQETQYF TGTGCCAGCAGCCCTCGGAGGAGTCAAGAGACCCAGTACTTC
TRBJ2-1 many TRBD2 TRBV27 CASSSERGGRNEQFF TGTGCCAGCAGCTCTGAGCGGGGGGGCCGGAATGAGCAGTTCTTC
TRBJ1-5 few NA TRBV29-1 CSVSVANQPQHF TGCAGCGTTTCTGTAGCCAATCAGCCCCAGCATTTT
TRBJ2-1 many NA TRBV5-4 CASSLYRSSYNEQFF TGTGCCAGCAGCTTGTACCGGAGCTCCTACAATGAGCAGTTCTTC
TRBJ1-2 many NA TRBV6-1 CASRSADRHYGYTF TGTGCCAGCAGATCGGCAGATCGGCACTATGGCTACACCTTC
TRBJ2-2 few TRBD1 TRBV7-9 CASSSGRVTGVTGELFF TGTGCCAGCAGCTCCGGTAGAGTCACAGGGGTCACCGGGGAGCTGTTTTTT
TRBJ2-1 many TRBD2 TRBV7-2 CASSPSGTSREQFF TGTGCCAGCAGCCCTTCCGGGACTAGCAGGGAGCAGTTCTTC
TRBJ1-1 few NA TRBV19 CASSIWSGNTEAFF TGTGCCAGTAGTATATGGTCAGGGAACACTGAAGCTTTCTTT
TRBJ2-7 many TRBD2 TRBV25-1 CASAGGGLYEQYF TGTGCCAGCGCGGGCGGGGGACTATACGAGCAGTACTTC
TRBJ1-2 many NA TRBV12-3/TRBV12-4 CASRLSGGYTF TGTGCCAGCAGGCTATCGGGGGGCTACACCTTC
TRBJ2-2 many NA TRBV12-5 CASGLDSLVGELFF TGTGCTAGTGGTTTGGACAGTTTGGTCGGGGAGCTGTTTTTT